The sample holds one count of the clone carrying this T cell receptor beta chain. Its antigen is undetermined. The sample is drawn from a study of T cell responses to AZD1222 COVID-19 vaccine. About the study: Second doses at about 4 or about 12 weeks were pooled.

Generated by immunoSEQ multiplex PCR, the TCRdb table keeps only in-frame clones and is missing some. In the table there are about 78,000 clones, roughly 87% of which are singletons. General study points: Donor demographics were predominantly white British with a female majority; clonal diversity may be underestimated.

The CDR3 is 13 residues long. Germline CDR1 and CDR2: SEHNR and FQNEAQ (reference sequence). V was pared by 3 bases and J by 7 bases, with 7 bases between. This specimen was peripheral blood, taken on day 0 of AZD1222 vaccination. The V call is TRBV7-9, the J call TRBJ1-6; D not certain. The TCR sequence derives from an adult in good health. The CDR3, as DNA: TGTGCCAGCAGCTTTGACTTAAATTCACCCCTCCACTTT. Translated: CASSFDLNSPLHF.